This T cell receptor (beta chain) was recovered during a study of T cell repertoires in cytomegalovirus infection. Overall study context: Public TCR beta signature analysis indicated the presence of both CMV infection and matching HLA type. Study-level findings and limits: It was HLA-C-restricted CMV-specific TCR beta clonotypes that dominated the response ex vivo.

V was pared by 3 bases and J by 5 bases, with 5 bases between. CDR1 is SGHVS, CDR2 FNYEAQ, per germline. The CDR3 sequence is 11 residues long. A single record per CDR3 protein comes from TCRdb applying MiXCR to the reads. This sample has around 740,000 distinct CDR3 sequences, with roughly 36% found just once. This clonotype was counted at least ten times. Antigen specificity is unknown. The chain couples TRBV7-6 to TRBJ2-7, with D possibly TRBD2 on 5 matching bases. Sequencing was carried out using PBMCs. This clonotype originated in a human donor in good health (CMV status not recorded). Some clones in this sample may be carry-over from other donors' samples. The CDR3 protein is CASSFGDEQYF. The CDR3 DNA sequence: TGTGCCAGCAGCTTCGGGGACGAGCAGTACTTC.